This T cell receptor (beta chain) appears in the sequencing data of a study of identifying expanded T cells in peripheral blood (dated by TCRdb to the late 2010s). Context from the whole study: Technical replicates were generated by sequencing separate aliquots of the same genomic DNA pool, and four replicates were compared pairwise. Broader findings and caveats from the paper: Variance in clone template counts between approximately two-week samples significantly increased with total template count across all healthy donors. The authors expected that biological variance in healthy repertoires might rise further over much longer intervals, such as months to years. The binomial model flagged roughly 1.1 differentially abundant clones between technical replicates, compared with about 16.4 over about two weeks and 19 to 20 over around four weeks. The beta-binomial model significantly reduced the number of clones called differentially abundant and the false-positive rate across all healthy-donor time intervals.

TCRbeta CDR3 regions were profiled with the immunoSEQ Assay using bias-controlled multiplex PCR amplification of genomic DNA. In the authors' own workflow: The absolute abundance of each unique TCRbeta CDR3 region was quantified after sequences were collapsed and filtered. Differential abundance was tested with two models: a binomial (Fisher-equivalent) model and a beta-binomial model that adds time-dependent variance fitted from healthy donors. Any clone with fewer than 5 combined templates was excluded, and a clone was called differentially abundant if its Benjamini-Hochberg FDR was below 0.01. Using the form v = (b*log(k)+a)^2, the beta-binomial variance was modeled as a function of the total template count across the two samples. TCRdb holds this immuneACCESS table with in-frame rearrangements only. Some clones are missing; in checked studies, unresolved V genes explain under half, and the rest has no known cause. The V and J calls and the clone size are those of that table, but D and trimming were determined from the DNA. The sample contains under 70,000 clones, 80% to 90% of them found a single time. The ten most abundant clones make up roughly 4.5% of the sample.

During the collection period, no infections or other immune events were recorded for the healthy donors. To calibrate time-dependent variance in a beta-binomial model of T-cell clone differential abundance, blood repertoires from healthy donors were used as a training cohort. The training cohort included 10 or so healthy donors, of whom 3 were female and 7 were male. On average the donors were 43 years old, and their ages spanned 29 to 64 years. Obtained from a commercial supplier, whole blood was collected from each healthy donor at three time points set approximately two weeks apart. Genomic DNA was extracted from unsorted whole blood for immunosequencing. The junction shows trimming of 3 bases on V and 5 bases on J, and the gene matches do not reach 3 bases of it. CDR1 and CDR2 were assigned from the germline V gene as KGHSH and LQKENI. The CDR3 goes from the cysteine to the phenylalanine over 15 residues. Solely the CDR3 DNA is kept, with 45 bases framed from the first base.

As for this clone: The target of this receptor is not known. Base qualities are not provided; no much larger clone lies one nucleotide away.

Recombination linked TRBV18 to TRBJ2-2; 10 junctional bases match TRBD2. The sequence was collected from a person between 18 and 75 years old in good health. The sequencing sample was made of blood. In nucleotide form, the sequence is TGTGCCAGCTCACCCGCTAGCGGGAGTACCGGGGAGCTGTTTTTT. Its amino acids are CASSPASGSTGELFF. The variable domain in full, with residues beyond the CDR3 obtained from the reference TRBV18 and TRBJ2-2 genes, is NAGVMQNPRHLVRRRGQEARLRCSPMKGHSHVYWYRQLPEEGLKFMVYLQKENIIDESGMPKERFSAEFPKEGPSILRIQQVVRGDSAAYFCASSPASGSTGELFFGEGSRLTVL.